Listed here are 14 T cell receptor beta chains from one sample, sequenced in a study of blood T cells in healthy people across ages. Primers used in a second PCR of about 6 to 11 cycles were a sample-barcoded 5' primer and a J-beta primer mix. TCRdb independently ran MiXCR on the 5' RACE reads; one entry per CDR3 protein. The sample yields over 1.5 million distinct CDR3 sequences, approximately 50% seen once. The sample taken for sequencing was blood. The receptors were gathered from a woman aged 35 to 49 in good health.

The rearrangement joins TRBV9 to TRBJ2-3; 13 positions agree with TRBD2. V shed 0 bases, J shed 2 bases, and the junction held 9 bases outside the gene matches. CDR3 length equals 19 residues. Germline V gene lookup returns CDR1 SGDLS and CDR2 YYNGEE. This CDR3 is CASSVGGLAGARDTDTQYF. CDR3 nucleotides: TGTGCCAGCAGCGTAGGAGGACTAGCGGGGGCAAGAGACACAGATACGCAGTATTTT.

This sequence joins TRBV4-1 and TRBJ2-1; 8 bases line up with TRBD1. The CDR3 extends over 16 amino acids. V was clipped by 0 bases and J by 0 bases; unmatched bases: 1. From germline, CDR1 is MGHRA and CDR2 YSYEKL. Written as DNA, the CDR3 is TGCGCCAGCAGCCAAGATGACAGGGGCTCCTACAATGAGCAGTTCTTC. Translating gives CASSQDDRGSYNEQFF.

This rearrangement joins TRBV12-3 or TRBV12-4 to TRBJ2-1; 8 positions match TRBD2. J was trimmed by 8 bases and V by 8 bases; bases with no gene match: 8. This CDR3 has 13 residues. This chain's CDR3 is CASSSSGGHEQFF. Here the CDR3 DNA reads TGTGCCAGCTCTTCGAGCGGGGGACATGAGCAGTTCTTC.

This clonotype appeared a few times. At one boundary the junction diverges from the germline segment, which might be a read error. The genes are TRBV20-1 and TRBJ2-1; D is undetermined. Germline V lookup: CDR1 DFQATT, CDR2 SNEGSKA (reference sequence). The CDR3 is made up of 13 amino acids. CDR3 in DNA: TGCAGTGCTAGAGAACGTTCCTTCAATGAGCAGTTCTTC. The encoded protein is CSARERSFNEQFF.

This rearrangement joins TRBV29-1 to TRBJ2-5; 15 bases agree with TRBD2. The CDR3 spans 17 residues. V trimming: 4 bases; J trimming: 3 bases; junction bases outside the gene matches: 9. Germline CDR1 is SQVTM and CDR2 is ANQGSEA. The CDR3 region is CSVGPGTSGGSKETQYF. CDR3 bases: TGCAGCGTTGGGCCCGGGACTAGCGGGGGGTCCAAAGAGACCCAGTACTTC.

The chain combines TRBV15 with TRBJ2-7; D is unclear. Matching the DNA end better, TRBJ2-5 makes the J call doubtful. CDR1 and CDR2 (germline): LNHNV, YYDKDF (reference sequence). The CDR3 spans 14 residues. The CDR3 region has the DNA TGTGCCACCAGCAGGGCCTTCGAGGAGGAGACCCAGTACTTC. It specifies CATSRAFEEETQYF.

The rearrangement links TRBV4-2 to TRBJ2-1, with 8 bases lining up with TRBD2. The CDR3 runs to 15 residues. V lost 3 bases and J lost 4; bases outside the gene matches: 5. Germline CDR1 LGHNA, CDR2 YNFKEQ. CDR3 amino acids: CASSQNSGNYNEQFF. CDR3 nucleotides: TGTGCCAGCAGCCAGAATAGCGGGAATTACAATGAGCAGTTCTTC.

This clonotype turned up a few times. CDR3 amino acids: CSVAGQTNEQYF. DNA of the CDR3: TGCAGCGTTGCCGGACAGACAAACGAGCAGTACTTC. The gene calls are TRBV29-1 and TRBJ2-7; D is possibly TRBD1 (6 bases). The CDR3 covers 12 residues. Germline values: CDR1 SQVTM, CDR2 ANQGSEA. Trimming removed 4 bases at V and 5 bases at J, with 12 bases between.

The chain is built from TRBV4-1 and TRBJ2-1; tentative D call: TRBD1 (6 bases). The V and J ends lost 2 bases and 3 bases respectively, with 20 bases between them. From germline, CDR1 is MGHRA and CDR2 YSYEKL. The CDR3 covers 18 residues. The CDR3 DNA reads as TGCGCCAGCAGCCAAATTGGATTCAGGGGTCGTTTCTACAATGAGCAGTTCTTC. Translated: CASSQIGFRGRFYNEQFF.

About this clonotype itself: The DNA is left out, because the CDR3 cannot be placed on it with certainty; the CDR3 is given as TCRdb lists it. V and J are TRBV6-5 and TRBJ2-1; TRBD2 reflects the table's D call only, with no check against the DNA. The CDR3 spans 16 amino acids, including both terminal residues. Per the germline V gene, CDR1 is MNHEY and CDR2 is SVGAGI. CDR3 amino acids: CASSRAGLAGYNEQFF.

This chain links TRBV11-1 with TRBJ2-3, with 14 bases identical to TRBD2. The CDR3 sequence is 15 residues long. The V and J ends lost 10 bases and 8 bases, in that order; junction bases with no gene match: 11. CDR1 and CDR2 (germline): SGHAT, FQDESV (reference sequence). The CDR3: CANLGLAGDYVTQYF. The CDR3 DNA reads TGTGCCAACCTGGGACTAGCGGGGGATTATGTTACGCAGTATTTT.

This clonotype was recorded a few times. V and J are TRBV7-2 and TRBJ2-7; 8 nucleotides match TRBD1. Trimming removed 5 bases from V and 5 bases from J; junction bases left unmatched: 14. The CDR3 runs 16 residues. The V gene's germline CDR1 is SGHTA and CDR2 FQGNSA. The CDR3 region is CASSPGVGRGPHEQYF. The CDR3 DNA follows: TGTGCCAGCAGCCCAGGGGTCGGCAGGGGGCCTCACGAGCAGTACTTC.

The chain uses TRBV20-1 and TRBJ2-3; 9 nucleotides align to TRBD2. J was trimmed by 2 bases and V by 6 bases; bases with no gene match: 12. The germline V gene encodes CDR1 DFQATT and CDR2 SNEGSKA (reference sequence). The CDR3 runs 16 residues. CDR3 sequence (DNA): TGCAGTGCCGGAGACCCCGCGGGGGGGAACACAGATACGCAGTATTTT. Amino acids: CSAGDPAGGNTDTQYF.

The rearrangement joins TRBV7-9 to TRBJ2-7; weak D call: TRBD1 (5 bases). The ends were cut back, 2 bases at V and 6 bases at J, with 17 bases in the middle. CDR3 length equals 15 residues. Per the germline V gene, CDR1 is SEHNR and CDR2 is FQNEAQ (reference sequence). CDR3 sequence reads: CASSLQGTTLGEQYF. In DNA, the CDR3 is TGTGCCAGCAGCTTACAGGGTACCACCTTAGGCGAGCAGTACTTC.